These 18 T cell receptor beta chains originate from one sample sequenced in a study of cytomegalovirus exposure and HLA in healthy donors. Method: immunoSEQ multiplex PCR; TCRdb's copy keeps in-frame clones and lacks some. This sample has more than 85,000 clones; roughly 88% occur once, and the top ten carry 1.4%. Sample: PBMCs. The receptors stem from a young woman in good health and CMV-seropositive.

The chain carries TRBV9 and TRBJ2-4; TRBD2 matches 8 bases. The length of the CDR3 is 14 residues. Looked up from germline, CDR1 is SGDLS and CDR2 is YYNGEE. With 4 bases clipped from V and 8 bases from J, the junction kept 8 bases outside the gene matches. In DNA, the CDR3 is TGTGCCAGCAGCCCGCGCCCACTAGCGGACATTCAGTACTTC. As protein: CASSPRPLADIQYF.

The chain employs TRBV4-3 and TRBJ2-7, with 10 bases aligning to TRBD2. Trimming at V came to 4 bases and at J to 0 bases, leaving 9 bases not matched to a gene. CDR1 is LGHNA and CDR2 is YSLEER in the germline V gene. CDR3 size: 17 residues. For the CDR3, the DNA is TGCGCCAGCAGCCGCAGAATAGCGGGAGGTCACTCCTACGAGCAGTACTTC. Its translation is CASSRRIAGGHSYEQYF.

The rearrangement joins TRBV7-2 to TRBJ1-2, with 10 positions matching TRBD1. There are 16 residues in the CDR3. With V trimmed by 1 base and J by 5 bases, 7 bases remained unmatched. The V gene's germline CDR1 is SGHTA and CDR2 FQGNSA. CDR3 protein: CASSLGDRGIGYGYTF. DNA for the CDR3: TGTGCCAGCAGCTTAGGGGACAGGGGCATTGGATATGGCTACACCTTC.

CDR3 bases: TGTGCCAGCAGGCCATTCGGGACAGTCTTATCCGAGCAGTACTTC. Its translation is CASRPFGTVLSEQYF. This sequence joins TRBV6-5 and TRBJ2-7, with 7 nucleotides matching TRBD1. The CDR3 contains 15 residues. With 6 bases clipped from V and 6 bases from J, the junction kept 14 bases outside the gene matches. From germline, CDR1 is MNHEY and CDR2 SVGAGI.

The chain carries TRBV6-1 and TRBJ2-1; the D gene is possibly TRBD2 (5 bases). There are 16 residues in the CDR3. Trimming shortened V by 2 bases and J by 6 bases, and 17 bases separated the two germline ends. Germline V gene sequence: CDR1 MNHNS, CDR2 SASEGT. CDR3 bases: TGTGCCAGCAGTGAAACGGACCTTATCGGAGGCAATGAGCAGTTCTTC. It codes for CASSETDLIGGNEQFF.

The chain recombines TRBV11-2 with TRBJ2-1; tentative D call: TRBD1 (6 bases). The CDR3 contains 15 residues. The V gene lost 2 bases and the J gene lost 10 bases, with 18 bases spanning the gap. Germline assignment: CDR1 SGHAT and CDR2 FQNNGV. DNA of the CDR3: TGTGCCAGCAGCTTAAGTGGTACCCAGGGGAAAGAGCAGTTCTTC. Residues: CASSLSGTQGKEQFF.

This clone has just a few counts. V and J are TRBV29-1 and TRBJ1-1; no clear D gene. Deletions cut 4 bases from V and 1 base from J, with 10 bases between. The CDR3 is 13 residues long. Per the germline V gene, CDR1 is SQVTM and CDR2 is ANQGSEA. The CDR3 here is CSVGRAKNTEAFF. The CDR3, as DNA: TGCAGCGTTGGGAGGGCCAAGAACACTGAAGCTTTCTTT.

The genes are TRBV9 and TRBJ2-7, with TRBD1 matching over 9 bases. CDR3 length: 15 amino acids. Germline assignment: CDR1 SGDLS and CDR2 YYNGEE. With V trimmed by 4 bases and J by 5 bases, 10 bases remained unmatched. The CDR3 loop is CASSPWDRVSDEQYF. The CDR3 DNA sequence: TGTGCCAGCAGCCCATGGGACAGGGTTTCTGACGAGCAGTACTTC.

The chain employs TRBV7-2 and TRBJ2-5; D is unclear. The CDR3 consists of 13 residues. The ends were cut back, 4 bases at V and 1 base at J, with 7 bases in the middle. The germline gives CDR1 SGHTA, CDR2 FQGNSA. CDR3 region: CASSYNGQETQYF. The CDR3 DNA sequence: TGTGCCAGCAGCTATAACGGCCAAGAGACCCAGTACTTC.

J is TRBJ2-7 and V is TRBV5-1; 8 bases are shared with TRBD1. Germline values: CDR1 SGHRS, CDR2 YFSETQ. This CDR3 is 18 amino acids long. The ends lost 0 bases at V and 3 bases at J; junction bases unmatched: 14. The CDR3 DNA follows: TGCGCCAGCAGCTTGGGGCCCTTAAGGACAGGGAAAGACTACGAGCAGTACTTC. This translates into CASSLGPLRTGKDYEQYF.

V gene TRBV6-9 combines with J gene TRBJ2-2; weak D call: TRBD2 (6 bases). This CDR3 spans 16 amino acids. V lost 2 bases and J 5 bases, leaving 15 bases between the germline ends. CDR1 MNHGY and CDR2 SVAAGI come from the germline V gene. The CDR3 loop reads CASSYNRRGWTGELFF. The CDR3 DNA sequence: TGTGCCAGCAGTTATAATCGGAGGGGATGGACCGGGGAGCTGTTTTTT.

This clone was observed a few times. This chain joins TRBV6-5 and TRBJ2-7; TRBD1 matches at 9 bases. The CDR3 covers 15 residues. CDR1 MNHEY and CDR2 SVGAGI come from the germline V gene. V trimming: 5 bases; J trimming: 3 bases; junction bases outside the gene matches: 8. DNA of the CDR3: TGTGCCAGCAGTCCGACCGGGACAGGGAACTACGAGCAGTACTTC. Translated, it gives CASSPTGTGNYEQYF.

The genes are TRBV6-5 and TRBJ1-5, with 8 bases lining up with TRBD1. The CDR3 extends over 15 amino acids. Germline CDR1 and CDR2: MNHEY and SVGAGI. V lost 9 bases and J lost 5; bases outside the gene matches: 12. DNA for the CDR3: TGTGCCAGAAAACCAGGGGGCGATCCTCATCAGCCCCAGCATTTT. Its protein is CARKPGGDPHQPQHF.

The genes are TRBV28 and TRBJ2-5; 7 nucleotides agree with TRBD1. V gave up 3 bases and J gave up 7 bases; unmatched junction bases: 5. Germline V gene sequence: CDR1 MDHEN, CDR2 SYDVKM. This CDR3 comprises 13 residues. The CDR3: CASSLGQSTTQYF. The CDR3 DNA reads as TGTGCCAGCAGTTTGGGACAGAGTACGACCCAGTACTTC.

A single count supports this clone. The chain employs TRBV9 and TRBJ2-5, with 9 bases identical to TRBD2. Germline CDR1 is SGDLS and CDR2 is YYNGEE. The CDR3 has 19 residues. The trim removed 4 bases at V and 0 bases at J, leaving 16 bases unmatched. CDR3 residues: CASSPSGTSTRDYQETQYF. The CDR3 DNA reads TGTGCCAGCAGCCCAAGCGGGACTAGCACAAGAGATTACCAAGAGACCCAGTACTTC.

The chain has TRBV30 and TRBJ2-7; 10 nucleotides align to TRBD1. From germline, CDR1 is GTSNPN and CDR2 SVGIG (reference sequence). V trimming: 2 bases; J trimming: 7 bases; junction bases outside the gene matches: 8. The CDR3 runs 14 residues. The CDR3 coding sequence is TGTGCCTGGAGTACCGGGACAGGGGATAGGGAGCAGTACTTC. This encodes CAWSTGTGDREQYF.

V usage is TRBV19 and J usage is TRBJ1-3; D not certain. Germline CDR1 and CDR2: LNHDA and SQIVND (reference sequence). Between the trimmed V and J ends, which lost 5 bases and 5 bases, there was a span of 13 bases. CDR3 length: 14 amino acids. CDR3 DNA: TGTGCCAGTAGTCCGGGAGGGAAGAGAAACACCATATATTTT. This encodes CASSPGGKRNTIYF.

CDR3 sequence: CAWSVRQGANEQFF. CDR3 nucleotide sequence: TGTGCCTGGAGTGTACGACAGGGGGCGAATGAGCAGTTCTTC. The genes are TRBV30 and TRBJ2-1; 10 nucleotides agree with TRBD1. V dropped 0 bases and J dropped 7; count of bases not matched to a gene: 3. Germline lookup yields CDR1 GTSNPN and CDR2 SVGIG (reference sequence). The CDR3 covers 14 residues.